This T cell receptor (beta chain) was observed in a study of blood T cell repertoires in COVID-19 (dated by TCRdb to 2019 to 2021). Describing the broader study: Samples from collaborators originated in the United States, Italy and Spain and spanned both the acute and convalescent phases of COVID-19. Deeply sampled blood TCRbeta repertoires from subjects exposed to, actively infected with, or recovered from COVID-19 were included in the dataset. The repertoires were released in a freely available public database meant as a resource for research on the immune response to SARS-CoV-2. Nearly every sample came with metadata listing a de-identified subject ID, COVID-19 status, age in years and sex. Samples were obtained from the ongoing ImmuneRACE study (first 160 participants) and from 1,000 to 1,500 subjects provided by 6 global collaborators. The prospective study material was composed of cDNA or gDNA derived from T cells, B-cell-depleted T cells, or PBMCs. Where available, HLA class I and class II types were obtained from metadata supplied by the sample provider rather than from assay-based typing. What the authors observed across the whole study: The quantity of clinical and demographic metadata differed by source and by participant and was supplied without curation.

This clone came up a few times. No cognate antigen has been identified for it. No per-base quality is available; no much larger clone lies one base away. TCRbeta CDR3 regions were amplified from genomic DNA using the immunoSEQ Assay, a bias-controlled multiplex PCR. Under the source paper's analysis protocol: The number of nucleated cells in each sample was estimated from the amplification of reference gene primers within the assay. To quantify the absolute abundance of each unique TCRbeta CDR3 rearrangement, sequence reads were collapsed and filtered. For each sample, productive Simpson clonality was calculated as the square root of Simpson's diversity index over productive rearrangements. Entries here come from immuneACCESS through TCRdb and include only in-frame sequences with V and J called. Some clones fail to appear in such tables; in the studies checked, an unresolved V gene covers under half of the shortfall, and the cause of the remainder is unknown. The DNA gave D and trimming, while V, J and clone size come from that table. The sample table records 75,000 to 95,000 clones; around 88% of these occur just once. The biggest ten clones account for around 18% of the sample.

At one collaborating source in Seattle, patients were enrolled during active infection and were followed longitudinally through the course of disease. The collaborating institutions used their own protocols to collect whole blood in K2EDTA tubes. For TCRbeta analysis, collaborators shipped samples as frozen whole blood, isolated PBMCs, or DNA extracted from either of those sample types. The clonotype was recovered from a woman between 55 and 75 years old with COVID-19, enrolled during active disease. Sequenced input: peripheral blood.

This receptor carries the CDR3 CASTKTQGGNSPLHF. The DNA reads TGTGCCAGCACCAAGACACAGGGAGGGAATTCACCCCTCCACTTT. Recombination joined TRBV9 with TRBJ1-6; the D gene is perhaps TRBD1, on 6 matching bases. CDR1 and CDR2 (SGDLS, YYNGEE) derive from the germline V gene. Between the V and J ends, shortened by 6 bases and 7 bases respectively, the junction contains 17 bases. Measured from the cysteine to the phenylalanine, the CDR3 is 15 residues long. The DNA shown is the 45-base CDR3, in frame from base 1.